This TCR beta chain was recovered during a study of T cell changes during pregnancy in multiple sclerosis. The CDR3 runs to 12 residues. Trimming removed 6 bases from V and 13 bases from J, with 15 bases in between. CDR1 is SEHNR, CDR2 FQNEAQ, per germline (reference sequence). Sequencing was performed with immunoSEQ multiplex PCR; in TCRdb, only in-frame clones are kept and a portion is missing. Of about 100,000 clones listed, approximately 92% were seen once; the top ten hold 1% to 1.5%. The specimen was peripheral blood, collected in the second trimester of pregnancy. The rearrangement uses TRBV7-9 and TRBJ1-4; perhaps TRBD1 as D (6 bases). The origin of this receptor is a female donor with multiple sclerosis, enrolled in a pregnancy study. The CDR3 DNA sequence: TGTGCCAGCAGTACAGGGTTACCTGGACTGTTTTTT. Amino acids: CASSTGLPGLFF.